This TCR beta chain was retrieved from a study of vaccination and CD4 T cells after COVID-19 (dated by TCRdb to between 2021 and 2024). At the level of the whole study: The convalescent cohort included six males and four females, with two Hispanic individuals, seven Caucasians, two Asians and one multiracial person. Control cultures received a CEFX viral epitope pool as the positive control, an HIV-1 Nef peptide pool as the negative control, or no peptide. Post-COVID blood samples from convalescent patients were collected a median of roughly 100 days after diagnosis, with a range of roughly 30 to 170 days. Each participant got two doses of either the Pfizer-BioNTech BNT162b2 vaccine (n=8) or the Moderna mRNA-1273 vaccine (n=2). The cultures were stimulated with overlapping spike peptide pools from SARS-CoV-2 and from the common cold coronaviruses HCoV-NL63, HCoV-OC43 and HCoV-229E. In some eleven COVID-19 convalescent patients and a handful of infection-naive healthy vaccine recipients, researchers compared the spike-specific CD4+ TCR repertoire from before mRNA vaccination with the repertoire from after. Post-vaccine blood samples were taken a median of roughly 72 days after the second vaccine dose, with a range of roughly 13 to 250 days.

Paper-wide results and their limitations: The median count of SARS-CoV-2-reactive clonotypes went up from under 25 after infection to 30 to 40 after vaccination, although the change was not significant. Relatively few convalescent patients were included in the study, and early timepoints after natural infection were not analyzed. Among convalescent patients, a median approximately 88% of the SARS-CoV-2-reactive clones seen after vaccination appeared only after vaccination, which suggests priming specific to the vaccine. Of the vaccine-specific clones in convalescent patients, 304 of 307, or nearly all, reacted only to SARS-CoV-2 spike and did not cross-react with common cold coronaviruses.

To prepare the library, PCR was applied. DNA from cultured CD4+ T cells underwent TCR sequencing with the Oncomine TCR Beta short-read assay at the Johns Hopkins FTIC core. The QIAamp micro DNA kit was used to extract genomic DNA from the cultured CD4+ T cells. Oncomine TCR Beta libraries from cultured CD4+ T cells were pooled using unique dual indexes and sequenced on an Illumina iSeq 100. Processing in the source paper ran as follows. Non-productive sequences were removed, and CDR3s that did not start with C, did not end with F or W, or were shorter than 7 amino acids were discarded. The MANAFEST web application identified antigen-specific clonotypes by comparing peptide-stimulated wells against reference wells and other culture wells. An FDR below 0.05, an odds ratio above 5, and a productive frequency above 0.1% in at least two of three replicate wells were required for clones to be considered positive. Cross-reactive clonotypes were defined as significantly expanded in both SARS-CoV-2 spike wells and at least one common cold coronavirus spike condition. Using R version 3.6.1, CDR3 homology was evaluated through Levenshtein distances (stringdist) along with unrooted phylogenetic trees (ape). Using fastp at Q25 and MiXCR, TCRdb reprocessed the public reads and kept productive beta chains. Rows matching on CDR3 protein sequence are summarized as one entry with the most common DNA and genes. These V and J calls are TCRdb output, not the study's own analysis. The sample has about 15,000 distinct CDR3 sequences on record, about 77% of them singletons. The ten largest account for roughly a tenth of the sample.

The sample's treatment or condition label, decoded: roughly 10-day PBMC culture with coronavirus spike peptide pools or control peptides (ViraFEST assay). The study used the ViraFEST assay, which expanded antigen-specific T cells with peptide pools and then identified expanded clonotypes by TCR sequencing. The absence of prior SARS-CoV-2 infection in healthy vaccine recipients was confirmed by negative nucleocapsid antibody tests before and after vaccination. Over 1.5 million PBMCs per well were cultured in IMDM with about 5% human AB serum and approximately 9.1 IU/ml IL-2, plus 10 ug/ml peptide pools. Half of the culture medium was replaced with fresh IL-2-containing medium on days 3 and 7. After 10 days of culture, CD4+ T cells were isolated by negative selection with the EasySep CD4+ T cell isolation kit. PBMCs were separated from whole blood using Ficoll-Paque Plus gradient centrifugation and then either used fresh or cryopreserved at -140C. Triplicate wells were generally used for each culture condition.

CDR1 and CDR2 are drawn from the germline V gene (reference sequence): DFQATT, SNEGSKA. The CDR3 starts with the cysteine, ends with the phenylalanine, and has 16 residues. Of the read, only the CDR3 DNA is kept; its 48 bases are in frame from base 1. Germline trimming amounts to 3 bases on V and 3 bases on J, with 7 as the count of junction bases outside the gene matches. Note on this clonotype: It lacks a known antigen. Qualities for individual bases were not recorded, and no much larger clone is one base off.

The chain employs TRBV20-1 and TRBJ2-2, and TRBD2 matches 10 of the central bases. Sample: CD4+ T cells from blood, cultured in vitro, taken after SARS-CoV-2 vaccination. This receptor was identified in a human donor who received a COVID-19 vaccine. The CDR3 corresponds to CSARSWTSGDTGELFF. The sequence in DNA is TGCAGTGCTAGGAGCTGGACTAGCGGTGACACCGGGGAGCTGTTTTTT.